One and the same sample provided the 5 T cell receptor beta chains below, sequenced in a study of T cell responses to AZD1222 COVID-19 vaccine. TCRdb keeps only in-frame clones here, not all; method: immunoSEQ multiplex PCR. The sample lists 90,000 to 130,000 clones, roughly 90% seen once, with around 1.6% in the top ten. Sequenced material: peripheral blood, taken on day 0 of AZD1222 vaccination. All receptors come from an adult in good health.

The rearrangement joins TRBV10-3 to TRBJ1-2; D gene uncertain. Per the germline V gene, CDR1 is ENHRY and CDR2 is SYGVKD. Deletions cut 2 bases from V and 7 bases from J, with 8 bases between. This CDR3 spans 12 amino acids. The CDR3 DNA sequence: TGTGCCATCAGTGAGCGGGGTAGTGGCTACACCTTC. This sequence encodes CAISERGSGYTF.

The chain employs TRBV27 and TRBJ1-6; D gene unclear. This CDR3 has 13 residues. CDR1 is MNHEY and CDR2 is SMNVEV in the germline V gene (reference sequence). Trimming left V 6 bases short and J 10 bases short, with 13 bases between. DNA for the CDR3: TGTGCCAGCAGGAGACTGCGGGAGTCACCCCTCCACTTT. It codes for CASRRLRESPLHF.

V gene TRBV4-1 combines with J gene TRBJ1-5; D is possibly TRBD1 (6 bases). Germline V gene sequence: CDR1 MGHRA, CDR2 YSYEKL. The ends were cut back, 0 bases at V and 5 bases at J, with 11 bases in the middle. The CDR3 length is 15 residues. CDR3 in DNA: TGCGCCAGCAGCCAAGAAGGGGGGGCAGATCAGCCCCAGCATTTT. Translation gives CASSQEGGADQPQHF.

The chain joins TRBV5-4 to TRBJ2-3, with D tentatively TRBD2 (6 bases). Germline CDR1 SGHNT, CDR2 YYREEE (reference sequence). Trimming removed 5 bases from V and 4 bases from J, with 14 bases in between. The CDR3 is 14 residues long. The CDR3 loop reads CASSPGVSPDTQYF. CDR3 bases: TGTGCCAGCAGTCCGGGGGTTAGCCCAGATACGCAGTATTTT.

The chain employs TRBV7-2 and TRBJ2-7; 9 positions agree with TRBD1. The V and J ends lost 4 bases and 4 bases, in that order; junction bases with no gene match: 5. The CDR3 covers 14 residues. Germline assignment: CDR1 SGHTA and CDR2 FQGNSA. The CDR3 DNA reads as TGTGCCAGCAGCTCGGACAGGGGATCTTACGAGCAGTACTTC. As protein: CASSSDRGSYEQYF.